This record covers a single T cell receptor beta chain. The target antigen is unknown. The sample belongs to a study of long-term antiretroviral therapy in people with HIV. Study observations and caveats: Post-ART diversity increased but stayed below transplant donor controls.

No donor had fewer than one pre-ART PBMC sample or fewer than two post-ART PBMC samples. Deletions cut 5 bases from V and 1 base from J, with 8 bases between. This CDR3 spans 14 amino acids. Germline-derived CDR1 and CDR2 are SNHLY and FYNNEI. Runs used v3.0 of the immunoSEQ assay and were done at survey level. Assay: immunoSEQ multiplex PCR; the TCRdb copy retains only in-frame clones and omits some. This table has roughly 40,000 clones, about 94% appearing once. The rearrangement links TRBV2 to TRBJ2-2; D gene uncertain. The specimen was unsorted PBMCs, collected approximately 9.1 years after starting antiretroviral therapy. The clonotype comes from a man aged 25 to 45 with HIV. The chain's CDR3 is CASSQTGNTGELFF. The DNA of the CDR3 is TGTGCCAGCAGTCAGACCGGGAACACCGGGGAGCTGTTTTTT. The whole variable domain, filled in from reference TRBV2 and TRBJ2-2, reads EPEVTQTPSHQVTQMGQEVILRCVPISNHLYFYWYRQILGQKVEFLVSFYNNEISEKSEIFDDQFSVERPDGSNFTLKIRSTKLEDSAMYFCASSQTGNTGELFFGEGSRLTVL.